The clone carrying this T cell receptor beta chain was seen just once. This record belongs to a study of cytomegalovirus exposure and HLA in healthy donors. The CDR3 spans 15 residues. Germline lookup yields CDR1 MNHEY and CDR2 SMNVEV (reference sequence). V was cut by 4 bases and J by 4 bases, with 16 bases left in between. With 60 Vbeta and 13 Jbeta primers, the PCR was carried out. Data came from immunoSEQ multiplex PCR; TCRdb stores just in-frame clones and leaves some out. The data contain 150,000 to 200,000 clones, around 80% of them seen just once; the ten biggest clones take up approximately 1.4%.

Sequencing was carried out using PBMCs. This chain connects TRBV27 to TRBJ1-2; no clear D. This sequence was found in a man aged 35 to 55 in good health and CMV-seronegative. The CDR3 region is CASSSLRVNGYGYTF. CDR3 nucleotides: TGTGCCAGCAGTTCCCTCCGGGTAAATGGCTATGGCTACACCTTC.